This TCR beta chain was obtained from a study of tumor and adjacent non-tumor tissue in lung cancer (dated by TCRdb to the late 2010s). For the wider study: Of the cohort, about a dozen patients had adenocarcinoma, 2 had squamous cell carcinoma and 1 had small cell lung cancer. Among the approximately 15 patients, ages ranged from about 31 to 85 years, about 10 were men and 5 were women, and disease was TNM stage I to III. In total, sequencing yielded approximately 130,000,000 productive TCRbeta reads, which works out to an average of around 4.2 million reads per sample. Bulk TCRbeta repertoires were compared between lung tumor tissue and matched distant non-tumor lung tissue obtained from 15 or so lung cancer patients. TCRbeta CDR3 sequencing was performed on about 29 paired specimens, with one tumor sample and one normal lung sample collected per patient.

Points the paper makes about the study in general: Younger patients had significantly higher TCR diversity, and higher tumor TCR diversity was associated with shorter overall and disease-free survival. The sequencing platform is not named in the methods, and unique molecular identifiers are not mentioned. Significantly higher TCR diversity (inverse Simpson) was observed in tumor tissue than in normal lung tissue (approximately 440 vs 150, P = 0.0075, Mann-Whitney U test). The top 100 clones made up a significantly larger cumulative share of the repertoire in normal lung than in tumor tissue. Because peripheral blood was not sequenced, the blood TCRbeta repertoires of the lung cancer patients in the study went unexamined. Only roughly 15 patients were in the cohort, and the authors stated that larger samples and more detailed clinical data are needed.

From the germline V gene, CDR1 is KGHSH and CDR2 is LQKENI. The CDR3 starts with the cysteine, ends with the phenylalanine, and has 13 residues. The sequence is cut down to CDR3 DNA, 39 bases in frame from base 1. Worth noting for this clonotype: Its antigen has not been determined. The germline gene is not matched at one end of the junction; a read error may be the cause.

RNA was isolated from bulk, unsorted tissue, and RNA quality was assessed with a NanoDrop ND-1000 and an Agilent 2100. Distant non-tumor tissue taken more than 3 cm from the tumor edge was used as the normal lung sample. Donors were newly diagnosed lung cancer patients admitted for thoracic surgery in China between August and November 2014, without prior chemotherapy. Patients who had received previous radiotherapy or chemotherapy, or who had another concurrent cancer, were excluded from the study. Surgical tissue pieces of 1-2 cm3 were preserved in RNAlater solution and were kept at -80 degrees C until use. Libraries came from multiplex PCR. Sequenced using an Illumina HiSeq 2500. TCRbeta libraries were built by three rounds of nested PCR using primers (Table S4), following protocols modified from ARM-PCR. Before sequencing, PCR products of 200-500 bp were cut from the gel and purified using the QIAquick gel extraction kit. As for how the authors treated the data: Trimmomatic was used to clean the reads, FLASH was used to merge the reads into complete CDR3 sequences, and MiTCR was used to assign the reads to V(D)J germline segments. Clonal diversity was calculated as the inverse Simpson's index using VDJtools. In-frame sequences lacking a premature stop codon were counted as productive reads. TCRdb passed the public sequencing reads through fastp at Q25 and MiXCR, retaining productive beta sequences. One record per CDR3 amino acid sequence lists the most common genes and DNA. TCRdb's processing, not the authors' own work, is the source of the V and J calls. This sample holds about 67,000 distinct CDR3 sequences; 76% were observed only once. Under 45% of the sample rests with the top ten.

This TCR was recovered from a man aged 60 to 75 with non-small cell lung cancer. The chain employs TRBV18 and TRBJ1-1; TRBD1 could be the D gene, as 5 bases match. Specimen: distant non-tumor lung tissue. The DNA sequence follows: TGTGCTAGCTCACCGGGGGGGGGAAGTGATGCTTTCTTT. Translation gives CASSPGGGSDAFF.